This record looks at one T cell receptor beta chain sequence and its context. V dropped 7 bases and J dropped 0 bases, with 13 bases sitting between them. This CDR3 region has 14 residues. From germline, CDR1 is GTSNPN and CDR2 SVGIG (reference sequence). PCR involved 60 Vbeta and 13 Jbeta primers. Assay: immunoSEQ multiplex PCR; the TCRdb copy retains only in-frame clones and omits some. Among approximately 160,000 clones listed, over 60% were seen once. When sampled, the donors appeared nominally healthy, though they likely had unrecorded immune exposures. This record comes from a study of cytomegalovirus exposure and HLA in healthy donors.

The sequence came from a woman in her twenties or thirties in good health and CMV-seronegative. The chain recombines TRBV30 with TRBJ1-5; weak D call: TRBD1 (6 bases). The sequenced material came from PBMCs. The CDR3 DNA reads TGTGCCTTGCGGGAGGGGGGTAGCAATCAGCCCCAGCATTTT. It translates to CALREGGSNQPQHF.